This TCR beta chain derives from a study of Ad26.COV2.S vaccination and SARS-CoV-2 variants. V was shortened by 0 bases and J by 1 base, with 6 bases between the two germline ends. The germline V gene has CDR1 ENHRY and CDR2 SYGVKD. The CDR3 loop spans 14 amino acids. Sequencing was performed with immunoSEQ multiplex PCR; in TCRdb, only in-frame clones are kept and a portion is missing. The sample yields 350,000 to 500,000 clones, roughly 91% seen once. Treatment described: about 20 received Ad26.COV2.S at low or high dose, single or two shots; about 5 received placebo; per-sample allocation not given. After the first vaccine or placebo injection, samples were drawn on day 63.

The TCR comes from a person aged 18-60 years who received the Ad26.COV2.S COVID-19 vaccine or a placebo. This specimen was peripheral blood, taken in a trial of Ad26.COV2.S vaccine versus placebo. J is TRBJ2-5 and V is TRBV10-3, with D unresolved. The CDR3 coding sequence is TGTGCCATCAGTGAGTCAAGGGCCCAAGAGACCCAGTACTTC. This sequence encodes CAISESRAQETQYF.